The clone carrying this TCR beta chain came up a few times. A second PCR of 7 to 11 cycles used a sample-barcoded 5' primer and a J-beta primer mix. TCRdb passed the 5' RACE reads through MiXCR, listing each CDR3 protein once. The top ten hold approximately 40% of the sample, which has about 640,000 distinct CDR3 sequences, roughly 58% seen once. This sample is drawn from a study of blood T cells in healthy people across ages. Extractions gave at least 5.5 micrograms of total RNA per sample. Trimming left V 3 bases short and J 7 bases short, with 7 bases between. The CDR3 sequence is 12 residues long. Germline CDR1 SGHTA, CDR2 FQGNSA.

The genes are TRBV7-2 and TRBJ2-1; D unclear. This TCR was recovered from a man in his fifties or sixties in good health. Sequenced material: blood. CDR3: CASSLAKNEQFF. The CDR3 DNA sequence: TGTGCCAGCAGCTTGGCAAAGAATGAGCAGTTCTTC.